Reported below is one T cell receptor (beta chain). These data are taken from a study of T cell changes during pregnancy in multiple sclerosis. Produced via immunoSEQ multiplex PCR; TCRdb's table is partial and in-frame only. The repertoire includes tens of thousands of clones, around 90% of them detected once, and just under 0.5% sits in the top ten. The input for sequencing was CD4+ T cells from peripheral blood mononuclear cells, taken in the second trimester of pregnancy. The clonotype comes from a female donor in good health, enrolled as a control in a pregnancy study.

The CDR3 DNA reads as TGTGCCAGCAGTTTATCGCAGGGCTCCTACAATGAGCAGTTCTTC. This encodes CASSLSQGSYNEQFF. This chain links TRBV27 with TRBJ2-1, with D possibly being TRBD1 (5 bases). V was pared by 0 bases and J by 0 bases, with 6 bases between. The CDR3 has 15 residues. From germline, CDR1 is MNHEY and CDR2 SMNVEV (reference sequence).